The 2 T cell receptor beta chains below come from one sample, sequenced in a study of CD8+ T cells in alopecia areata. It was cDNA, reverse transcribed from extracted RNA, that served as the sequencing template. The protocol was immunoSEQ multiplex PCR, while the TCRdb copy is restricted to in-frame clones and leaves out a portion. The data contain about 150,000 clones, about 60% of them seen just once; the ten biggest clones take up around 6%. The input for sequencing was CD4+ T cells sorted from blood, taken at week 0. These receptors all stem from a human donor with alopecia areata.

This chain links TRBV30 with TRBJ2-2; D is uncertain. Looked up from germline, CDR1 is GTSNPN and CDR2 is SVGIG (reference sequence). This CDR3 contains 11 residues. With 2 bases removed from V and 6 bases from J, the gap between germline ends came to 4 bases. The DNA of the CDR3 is TGTGCCTGGAGTCGGCCCGGGGAGCTGTTTTTT. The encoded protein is CAWSRPGELFF.

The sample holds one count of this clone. CDR3 sequence reads: CASLVRLGTEAFF. The CDR3 nucleotides read TGTGCCAGCCTGGTCAGGCTGGGCACTGAAGCTTTCTTT. The chain couples TRBV7-2 to TRBJ1-1; no clear D gene. This CDR3 region has 13 residues. Trimming removed 8 bases from V and 4 bases from J, with 14 bases in between. The germline V gene has CDR1 SGHTA and CDR2 FQGNSA.